Each of the 5 T cell receptor beta chains below was sequenced from the same sample in a study of T cells in Graves' hyperthyroidism and ophthalmopathy. Amplified TCR beta CDR3 regions derived from RNA transcripts. The HTBI primer set was used in a first-round RT-PCR of the TCR CDR3. TCRdb re-called the multiplex PCR reads with MiXCR, one entry per CDR3 protein. The table shows about 480,000 distinct CDR3 sequences, with roughly an eighth occurring only once. The sequencing input was blood. The origin of the receptors is a woman in her late teens or twenties with Graves' hyperthyroidism.

This clonotype occurred many times. This chain links TRBV24-1 with TRBJ2-1, with 7 positions matching TRBD2. The germline V gene encodes CDR1 KGHDR and CDR2 SFDVKD. V lost 1 base to trimming and J lost 5 bases; unmatched junction nucleotides: 4. This CDR3 has 15 amino acids. CDR3 nucleotides: TGTGCCACCAGTGATTTAGCGGGGACGGACAATGAGCAGTTCTTC. Translation gives CATSDLAGTDNEQFF.

This clonotype was observed a handful of times. The rearrangement uses TRBV5-1 and TRBJ1-1, with D hard to call. The ends were cut back, 4 bases at V and 4 bases at J, with 14 bases in the middle. This CDR3 spans 14 amino acids. Germline V gene lookup returns CDR1 SGHRS and CDR2 YFSETQ. This chain's CDR3 is CASSQWEAGTEAFF. CDR3 in DNA: TGCGCCAGCAGCCAATGGGAGGCTGGCACTGAAGCTTTCTTT.

The V gene is TRBV11-1, the J gene TRBJ2-7; possibly TRBD1 for D (5 bases). With 3 bases removed from V and 3 bases from J, the gap between germline ends came to 9 bases. Per germline, CDR1 SGHAT and CDR2 FQDESV (reference sequence). CDR3 length: 13 residues. The DNA for the CDR3 is TGTGCCAGCAGCTTTGACGACAGCTACGAGCAGTACGTC. This gives the protein CASSFDDSYEQYV.

This clonotype has a handful of counts. The chain links TRBV27 to TRBJ2-5; TRBD2 matches 7 bases. The germline CDR1 and CDR2 sequences are MNHEY and SMNVEV (reference sequence). The CDR3 is 13 residues long. V lost 2 bases and J lost 5; bases outside the gene matches: 2. In DNA form, the CDR3 reads TGTGCCAGCAGTTTAGGGAGGGTGGAGACCCAGTACTTC. Amino acids: CASSLGRVETQYF.

Many counts were recorded for this clonotype. The rearrangement uses TRBV20-1 and TRBJ2-1; the D gene is possibly TRBD2 (5 bases). Germline CDR1 and CDR2: DFQATT and SNEGSKA (reference sequence). V dropped 5 bases and J dropped 2 bases, with 13 bases sitting between them. The CDR3 sequence is 14 residues long. The CDR3 loop is CSAPPAGPYNEQFF. CDR3 in DNA: TGCAGTGCTCCTCCGGCGGGCCCCTACAATGAGCAGTTCTTC.